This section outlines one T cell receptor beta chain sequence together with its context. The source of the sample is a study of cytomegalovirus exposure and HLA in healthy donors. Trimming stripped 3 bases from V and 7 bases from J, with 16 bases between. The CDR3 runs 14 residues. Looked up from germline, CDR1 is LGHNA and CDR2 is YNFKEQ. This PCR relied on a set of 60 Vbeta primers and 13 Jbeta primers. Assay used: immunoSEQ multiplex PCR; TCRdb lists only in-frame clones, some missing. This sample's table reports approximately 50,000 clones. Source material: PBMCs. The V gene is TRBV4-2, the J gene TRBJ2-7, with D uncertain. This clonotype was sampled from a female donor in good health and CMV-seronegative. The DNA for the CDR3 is TGTGCCAGCAGCCACGACTTGTCAAGAAGGGAGCAGTACTTC. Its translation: CASSHDLSRREQYF.